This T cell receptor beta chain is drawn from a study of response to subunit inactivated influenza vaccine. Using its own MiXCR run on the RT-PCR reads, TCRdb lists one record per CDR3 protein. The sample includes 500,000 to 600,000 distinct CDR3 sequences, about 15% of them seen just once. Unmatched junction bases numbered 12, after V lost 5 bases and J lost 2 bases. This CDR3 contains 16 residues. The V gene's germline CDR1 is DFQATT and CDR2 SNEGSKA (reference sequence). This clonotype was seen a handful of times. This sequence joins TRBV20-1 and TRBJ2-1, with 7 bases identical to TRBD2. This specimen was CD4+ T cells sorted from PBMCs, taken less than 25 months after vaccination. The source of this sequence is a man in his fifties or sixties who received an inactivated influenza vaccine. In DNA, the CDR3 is TGCAGTGCTGGGGACTATCTTACCCTTCCCTACAATGAGCAGTTCTTC. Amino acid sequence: CSAGDYLTLPYNEQFF.